Listed here are 30 T cell receptor beta chains from one sample, sequenced in a study of blood T cell repertoires in COVID-19. TCRdb keeps only in-frame clones here, not all; method: immunoSEQ multiplex PCR. The sample yields 150,000 to 200,000 clones, 90% seen once. The sequencing input was peripheral blood. The receptors stem from a man aged 60-69 years with active or convalescent COVID-19.

The chain employs TRBV19 and TRBJ1-1, with D possibly matching TRBD1 (5 bases). The CDR3 has 15 amino acids. Per germline, CDR1 LNHDA and CDR2 SQIVND (reference sequence). Trimming stripped 5 bases from V and 6 bases from J, with 19 bases between. The CDR3 sequence: CASSPLYSGSSEAFF. The CDR3 nucleotides read TGTGCCAGTAGTCCGTTATATTCAGGGTCCTCTGAAGCTTTCTTT.

This chain uses TRBV3-1 (or the pseudogene TRBV3-2) with TRBJ2-2; 9 bases are a match to TRBD2. Per the germline V gene, CDR1 is LGHDT and CDR2 is YNNKEL (reference sequence). The ends lost 8 bases at V and 6 bases at J; junction bases unmatched: 13. This CDR3 region has 16 residues. This CDR3 is CASRLTGTSRAGELFF. In DNA form, the CDR3 reads TGTGCCAGCCGACTCACCGGGACTAGCCGCGCCGGGGAGCTGTTTTTT.

This sequence joins TRBV29-1 and TRBJ2-3; D gene uncertain. V was trimmed by 7 bases and J by 5 bases, leaving 10 bases between them. Germline CDR1 reads SQVTM; CDR2 reads ANQGSEA. The CDR3 is made up of 11 amino acids. CDR3: CSGRFGDTQYF. DNA for the CDR3: TGCAGCGGCAGGTTCGGAGATACGCAGTATTTT.

The V call is TRBV3-1 (or the pseudogene TRBV3-2), the J call TRBJ2-1; 10 bases line up with TRBD1. Germline V CDR1 and CDR2: LGHDT, YNNKEL (reference sequence). The V gene end was trimmed by 1 base and the J gene end by 4 bases; junction bases not matched to a gene: 4. The CDR3 has 16 amino acids. This CDR3 reads CASSQVPGQGYNEQFF. CDR3 DNA sequence: TGTGCCAGCAGCCAAGTTCCGGGACAGGGGTACAATGAGCAGTTCTTC.

This chain uses TRBV27 with TRBJ1-1, with 9 bases that match TRBD1. The length of the CDR3 is 15 residues. Germline CDR1 MNHEY, CDR2 SMNVEV (reference sequence). V was pared by 0 bases and J by 10 bases, with 9 bases of the junction left unmatched. The CDR3 region has the DNA TGTGCCAGCAGTTTATCGAGGGCGGGGACAGGGTTAGCTTTCTTT. Amino acid sequence: CASSLSRAGTGLAFF.

The chain links TRBV19 to TRBJ2-3; 7 positions match TRBD2. Germline V gene sequence: CDR1 LNHDA, CDR2 SQIVND (reference sequence). J gave up 3 bases and V 6 bases, and 9 bases lay outside the gene matches. There are 15 residues in the CDR3. This chain's CDR3 is CASSATGGWTDTQYF. The CDR3 bases are TGTGCCAGTAGCGCGACGGGAGGTTGGACAGATACGCAGTATTTT. The whole variable domain, filled in from reference TRBV19 and TRBJ2-3, reads DGGITQSPKYLFRKEGQNVTLSCEQNLNHDAMYWYRQDPGQGLRLIYYSQIVNDFQKGDIAEGYSVSREKKESFPLTVTSAQKNPTAFYLCASSATGGWTDTQYFGPGTRLTVL.

The chain joins TRBV6-1 to TRBJ1-3; no firm D call. Trimming stripped 2 bases from V and 0 bases from J, with 5 bases between. The CDR3 runs to 14 residues. Germline V gene data show CDR1 as MNHNS and CDR2 as SASEGT. The CDR3 loop is CASSEQASGNTIYF. CDR3 DNA sequence: TGTGCCAGCAGTGAACAGGCCTCTGGAAACACCATATATTTT.

The chain recombines TRBV7-9 with TRBJ2-7; TRBD1 is a possible D gene (5 bases). CDR1 is SEHNR, CDR2 FQNEAQ, per germline (reference sequence). CDR3 length: 13 residues. The V end lost 3 bases, the J end lost 6 bases, and 12 bases lay between the germline ends. In DNA form, the CDR3 reads TGTGCCAGCAGCTTGACAGAAGTGCTCGAGCAGTACTTC. This sequence encodes CASSLTEVLEQYF.

The chain couples TRBV5-1 to TRBJ2-3; 15 positions agree with TRBD2. The CDR3 extends over 18 amino acids. Germline V gene data show CDR1 as SGHRS and CDR2 as YFSETQ. Trimming cost V 4 bases and J 2 bases; bases outside gene matches: 8. CDR3 sequence reads: CASSRIGTSGRNTDTQYF. The CDR3 nucleotides read TGCGCCAGCAGCCGAATTGGGACTAGCGGGAGGAACACAGATACGCAGTATTTT.

This clone was recorded once. The V gene is TRBV10-3, the J gene TRBJ1-5; the D gene is possibly TRBD1 (6 bases). The CDR3 extends over 15 amino acids. Germline assignment: CDR1 ENHRY and CDR2 SYGVKD. Deletions cut 6 bases from V and 0 bases from J, with 12 bases between. The CDR3 sequence: CAISRGPYSNQPQHF. The CDR3 nucleotides are TGTGCCATCAGCAGGGGACCTTATAGCAATCAGCCCCAGCATTTT.

This chain connects TRBV19 to TRBJ2-3, with 10 nucleotides matching TRBD2. The J segment lost 3 bases and the V segment lost 5 bases, leaving 2 bases of the junction unmatched. The CDR3 length is 14 residues. Germline V gene data show CDR1 as LNHDA and CDR2 as SQIVND (reference sequence). As DNA, the CDR3 is TGTGCCAGTAGTTCTAGCGGGAGAACAGATACGCAGTATTTT. It specifies CASSSSGRTDTQYF.

This chain links TRBV29-1 with TRBJ2-2; 15 nucleotides align to TRBD2. The CDR3 loop spans 17 amino acids. CDR1 SQVTM and CDR2 ANQGSEA come from the germline V gene. V dropped 4 bases and J dropped 5; count of bases not matched to a gene: 8. The CDR3 bases are TGCAGCGTTGGGTGGGGACTAGCGGGAGGATCTACCGGGGAGCTGTTTTTT. As protein: CSVGWGLAGGSTGELFF.

The genes are TRBV20-1 and TRBJ2-1; D uncertain. CDR1 is DFQATT and CDR2 is SNEGSKA in the germline V gene (reference sequence). CDR3 length: 11 amino acids. V lost 6 bases to trimming and J lost 4 bases, with 7 bases between them. This CDR3 reads CSAPLYNEQFF. The CDR3 DNA reads as TGCAGTGCCCCTCTATACAATGAGCAGTTCTTC.

The gene calls are TRBV2 and TRBJ1-5; 7 bases match TRBD1. From germline, CDR1 is SNHLY and CDR2 FYNNEI. V dropped 6 bases and J dropped 8; count of bases not matched to a gene: 7. The CDR3 consists of 13 residues. The CDR3 region is CASRPQGSEPQHF. CDR3 nucleotide sequence: TGTGCCAGCAGGCCACAGGGGTCGGAGCCCCAGCATTTT.

The J gene is TRBJ2-2, the V gene TRBV5-1; D might be TRBD2 (6 bases). Germline CDR1 reads SGHRS; CDR2 reads YFSETQ. V lost 5 bases to trimming and J lost 5 bases, with 7 bases between them. The CDR3 covers 12 residues. CDR3 protein: CASSAGTGELFF. The CDR3 DNA follows: TGCGCCAGCAGTGCGGGAACCGGGGAGCTGTTTTTT.

Concerning this clone itself: Other DNA sequences in this specimen translate into the identical CDR3. This sequence joins TRBV20-1 and TRBJ1-2; D call uncertain. The CDR3 has 12 amino acids. Germline lookup yields CDR1 DFQATT and CDR2 SNEGSKA (reference sequence). Trimming shortened V by 3 bases and J by 2 bases, and 7 bases separated the two germline ends. The CDR3, as DNA: TGCAGTGCTAGTACGGGAAACTATGGCTACACCTTC. Its protein is CSASTGNYGYTF.

The table lists this clone with a count of one. The J gene is TRBJ1-5, the V gene TRBV2, with 9 bases lining up with TRBD1. This CDR3 is 13 amino acids long. CDR1 and CDR2 from the germline V gene are SNHLY and FYNNEI. V shed 7 bases and J 6 bases; nucleotides not matched to a gene: 4. This CDR3 reads CASKTGGSQPQHF. CDR3 in DNA: TGTGCCAGCAAGACAGGGGGTAGTCAGCCCCAGCATTTT.

The V call is TRBV5-1, the J call TRBJ2-3; TRBD1 matches at 9 bases. Germline CDR1 SGHRS, CDR2 YFSETQ. The CDR3 extends over 14 amino acids. V shed 6 bases and J 2 bases; nucleotides not matched to a gene: 4. CDR3 loop: CASKDRGFTDTQYF. The CDR3 DNA sequence: TGCGCCAGCAAGGACAGGGGATTCACAGATACGCAGTATTTT.

The count of this clone is one. The rearrangement joins TRBV10-3 to TRBJ1-1; no reliable D call. Germline V gene lookup returns CDR1 ENHRY and CDR2 SYGVKD. This CDR3 spans 14 amino acids. Deletions cut 3 bases from V and 0 bases from J, with 8 bases between. The CDR3 DNA reads as TGTGCCATCAGTGATGGGAGGATGAACACTGAAGCTTTCTTT. Its translation is CAISDGRMNTEAFF.

This chain joins TRBV3-1 (or the pseudogene TRBV3-2) and TRBJ1-4; 8 bases fit TRBD1. The V gene's germline CDR1 is LGHDT and CDR2 YNNKEL (reference sequence). The V gene end was trimmed by 3 bases and the J gene end by 1 base; junction bases not matched to a gene: 7. CDR3 length: 17 residues. The CDR3 DNA reads as TGTGCCAGCAGCCATTCGGACAGGGTTGTAACTAATGAAAAACTGTTTTTT. This sequence encodes CASSHSDRVVTNEKLFF.

The genes are TRBV14 and TRBJ2-7; D might be TRBD2 (6 bases). CDR1 is SGHDN, CDR2 FVKESK, per germline. This CDR3 spans 15 amino acids. V was cut by 0 bases and J by 5 bases, with 14 bases left in between. CDR3: CASSQERGRSHEQYF. In DNA form, the CDR3 reads TGTGCCAGCAGCCAAGAACGAGGGAGGAGCCACGAGCAGTACTTC.

There are a few counts of this clone. The genes are TRBV2 and TRBJ1-4; D is uncertain. Trimming took 7 bases from V and 5 from J, leaving 14 bases between them. Germline CDR1 SNHLY, CDR2 FYNNEI. The CDR3 is 14 amino acids. The CDR3 reads CASTLEDWNEKLFF. The CDR3 DNA reads as TGTGCCAGCACCCTAGAGGACTGGAATGAAAAACTGTTTTTT.

The chain employs TRBV2 and TRBJ1-1; 11 positions match TRBD1. This CDR3 is built from 14 residues. J was trimmed by 4 bases and V by 6 bases; bases with no gene match: 4. Germline values: CDR1 SNHLY, CDR2 FYNNEI. The CDR3: CASSGTGGRTEAFF. The CDR3 DNA sequence: TGTGCCAGCAGCGGGACAGGGGGGCGCACTGAAGCTTTCTTT.

This clone is a singleton in its sample. The CDR3 nucleotides are TGTGCCAGCAGCCAAGAGTGGAATAGCGGGGGCAGTTACAATGAGCAGTTCTTC. Its translation: CASSQEWNSGGSYNEQFF. This chain links TRBV4-2 with TRBJ2-1; 9 nucleotides match TRBD2. Germline V lookup: CDR1 LGHNA, CDR2 YNFKEQ. The CDR3 extends over 18 amino acids. V lost 0 bases, J lost 4 bases, and 10 bases stayed unmatched.

The rearrangement uses TRBV29-1 and TRBJ2-1, with 9 bases fitting TRBD2. Germline CDR1 SQVTM, CDR2 ANQGSEA. CDR3 length: 16 amino acids. V trimming: 5 bases; J trimming: 4 bases; junction bases outside the gene matches: 12. In DNA, the CDR3 is TGCAGCGTTCTGTTCGGCGGGAGGGCACGATACAATGAGCAGTTCTTC. The encoded protein is CSVLFGGRARYNEQFF.

V and J are TRBV5-1 and TRBJ1-1; 9 positions agree with TRBD1. V shed 0 bases and J 0 bases; nucleotides not matched to a gene: 9. This CDR3 spans 18 amino acids. Germline V gene lookup returns CDR1 SGHRS and CDR2 YFSETQ. The CDR3 loop reads CASSLARDRVGMNTEAFF. The CDR3, as DNA: TGCGCCAGCAGCTTGGCTCGGGACAGGGTAGGCATGAACACTGAAGCTTTCTTT.

The chain combines TRBV20-1 with TRBJ1-1; 10 bases fit TRBD1. There are 11 residues in the CDR3. With V trimmed by 1 base and J by 10 bases, 0 bases remained unmatched. Germline V gene lookup returns CDR1 DFQATT and CDR2 SNEGSKA (reference sequence). The DNA for the CDR3 is TGCAGTGCTAGAGGGACAGGGGGAGCTTTCTTT. It is translated as CSARGTGGAFF.

The chain couples TRBV25-1 to TRBJ2-7; 9 bases match TRBD2. The germline gives CDR1 MGHDK, CDR2 SYGVNS. Trimming cost V 0 bases and J 5 bases; bases outside gene matches: 14. The CDR3 consists of 18 residues. CDR3 sequence reads: CASSEYFQTSGLIHEQYF. CDR3 DNA: TGTGCCAGCAGTGAATACTTCCAAACTAGCGGGCTAATACACGAGCAGTACTTC.

The rearrangement links TRBV11-2 to TRBJ2-1, with D tentatively TRBD2 (6 bases). This CDR3 spans 13 amino acids. V lost 10 bases and J lost 7, with 17 bases in between. Germline V gives CDR1 SGHAT, CDR2 FQNNGV. The chain's CDR3 is CATTPGGRNEQFF. The CDR3 DNA follows: TGTGCCACCACCCCCGGGGGAAGGAATGAGCAGTTCTTC.

V gene TRBV28 combines with J gene TRBJ1-5; 9 bases match TRBD1. CDR1 and CDR2 from the germline V gene are MDHEN and SYDVKM. The CDR3 is 14 amino acids. V shed 5 bases and J 5 bases; nucleotides not matched to a gene: 4. CDR3 nucleotides: TGTGCCAGCAGTCCCGGGACAGGGTATCAGCCCCAGCATTTT. It translates to CASSPGTGYQPQHF.